This entry concerns a single TCR beta chain. Its antigen target is currently unknown. There are no base qualities to consult, and no much larger clone falls within one base. The entry originates in a study of blood T cell repertoires in COVID-19 (dated by TCRdb to 2020 to 2021). Background on the whole study: Samples covering the acute and convalescent phases of COVID-19 were provided by collaborators in the United States, Italy and Spain. A de-identified subject ID, COVID-19 status, age in years and sex were almost always included in the sample metadata. Where available, HLA class I and class II types were obtained from metadata supplied by the sample provider rather than from assay-based typing. The prospective study material was composed of cDNA or gDNA derived from T cells, B-cell-depleted T cells, or PBMCs. The samples were drawn from two sources: the first 160 participants of the ongoing ImmuneRACE study, and fewer than 1,500 subjects contributed by 6 global collaborators. Deeply sampled blood TCRbeta repertoires from subjects exposed to, actively infected with, or recovered from COVID-19 were included in the dataset. The repertoires were made available in a free public database intended to serve as a resource for research on the immune response to SARS-CoV-2. The investigation overall reported the following: How much clinical and demographic metadata was included differed by source and by participant, and the metadata was provided uncurated.

Collaborating institutions collected whole blood in K2EDTA tubes following their own protocols. For TCRbeta analysis, collaborators shipped samples as frozen whole blood, isolated PBMCs, or DNA extracted from either of those sample types. TCRbeta CDR3 regions were amplified from genomic DNA using the immunoSEQ Assay, a bias-controlled multiplex PCR. The study's own analysis went as follows. Within the assay, amplification of reference gene primers was used to estimate how many nucleated cells each sample contained. To quantify the absolute abundance of each unique TCRbeta CDR3 rearrangement, sequence reads were collapsed and filtered. For each sample, productive Simpson clonality was calculated as the square root of Simpson's diversity index over productive rearrangements. TCRdb retrieved this table from immuneACCESS and kept in-frame rearrangements only. Not all clones are present; in checked studies, unresolved V genes account for under half, and no reason is known for the remainder. The DNA was the basis for D and trimming; V, J and clone size are from that table. The sample table lists about 90,000 clones, 81% of them with a count of one. Jointly, the top ten make up roughly an eighth of the sample.

Based on the germline V gene (reference sequence), the CDR1 and CDR2 sequences are GTSNPN and SVGIG. V gives up 2 bases and J gives up 0 bases, and the segment between their germline ends measures 8 bases. The CDR3, from cysteine to phenylalanine, totals 14 residues. CDR3 DNA only is kept here, 42 bases in frame from base 1. The sequence was obtained from a human donor in a cohort sampled during active COVID-19. Sequences were obtained from peripheral blood. The chain is encoded by TRBV30 joined to TRBJ1-3; a tentative D call is TRBD1 (5 bases match). Read as DNA, the sequence is TGTGCCTGGAGTTGGGGCTTCTCTGGAAACACCATATATTTT. Its translation reads: CAWSWGFSGNTIYF.